A selection of T cell receptor beta chains follows, all from one sample in a study of neurological immune-mediated disorders. TCRdb reprocessed the 5' RACE reads via MiXCR and lists one record per CDR3 protein. The sample has about 60,000 distinct CDR3 sequences; about 8.9% are singletons. The sequenced sample was PBMCs. These receptors were obtained from a man in his thirties or forties in good health. Both conserved end residues are part of each CDR3. The order of the fields is J gene, V gene, D gene, clone size, CDR3 protein, CDR3 DNA. D genes are given only for firm matches. A clone size is listed for some rows: how often the clone was seen (once, few, many), or a class if it is expanded.

>TRBJ1-5|TRBV28|.|many
CASSLWGVGNQPQHF
TGTGCCAGCAGTTTATGGGGGGTTGGCAATCAGCCCCAGCATTTT
>TRBJ2-7|TRBV7-2|TRBD2|many
CASSQAGGPTYEQYF
TGTGCCAGCAGCCAAGCGGGAGGGCCGACCTACGAGCAGTACTTC
>TRBJ2-4|TRBV29-1|.|many
CSVVMGAKNIQYF
TGCAGCGTCGTGATGGGGGCCAAAAACATTCAGTACTTC
>TRBJ2-3|TRBV6-2/TRBV6-3|.|many
CASSYSGARAQYF
TGTGCCAGCAGTTACTCGGGGGCCCGAGCGCAGTATTTT
>TRBJ1-5|TRBV7-9|.|many
CASSPGDGNQPQHF
TGTGCCAGCAGCCCCGGGGACGGTAATCAGCCCCAGCATTTT
>TRBJ2-2|TRBV10-3|.|many
CAIRPDGGKTGELFF
TGTGCCATCAGGCCGGATGGCGGGAAGACCGGGGAGCTGTTTTTT
>TRBJ2-5|TRBV5-1|.|.
CASSLEGQGRRETQYF
TGCGCCAGCAGCTTGGAGGGTCAGGGAAGGAGAGAGACCCAGTACTTC
>TRBJ2-3|TRBV29-1|TRBD2|many
CSVDGLTSGIEVGTDTQYF
TGCAGCGTTGATGGACTGACTAGCGGGATTGAAGTGGGCACAGATACGCAGTATTTT
>TRBJ1-2|TRBV5-4|.|many
CASSLDARGANYGYTF
TGTGCCAGCAGCTTGGATGCTCGGGGGGCTAACTATGGCTACACCTTC
>TRBJ2-7|TRBV3-1|.|many
CASSQSPGAAYEQYF
TGTGCCAGCAGCCAGAGCCCGGGGGCCGCCTACGAGCAGTACTTC
>TRBJ2-2|TRBV29-1|TRBD1|many
CSVEDRDREVTGELFF
TGCAGCGTTGAAGATCGGGACAGGGAAGTCACCGGGGAGCTGTTTTTT
>TRBJ1-4|TRBV5-1|.|many
CASSATRATNEKLFF
TGCGCCAGCAGCGCGACTCGGGCAACTAATGAAAAACTGTTTTTT
>TRBJ2-7|TRBV5-1|TRBD1|many
CASSLVWDSEQYF
TGCGCCAGCAGCTTGGTGTGGGACAGCGAGCAGTACTTC
>TRBJ1-1|TRBV12-3/TRBV12-4|.|many
CASSFQVNTEAFF
TGTGCCAGCAGTTTTCAGGTTAACACTGAAGCTTTCTTT
>TRBJ2-1|TRBV6-2/TRBV6-3|TRBD2|many
CASSTPLAGEQFF
TGTGCCAGCAGTACCCCCCTAGCGGGCGAGCAGTTCTTC